Each of the 31 T cell receptor beta chains below was sequenced from the same sample in a study of cytomegalovirus exposure and HLA in healthy donors (TCRdb year 2017). Library preparation was by the immunoSEQ multiplex PCR assay. For the multiplex PCR, a mixture combining 60 forward primers for TCR Vbeta segments and 13 reverse primers for TCR Jbeta segments was used. Not all clones reach the TCRdb copy of this immuneACCESS table, which keeps in-frame sequences only. Checked studies attribute under half of the gap to unresolved V genes and leave the rest unexplained. The sample data list around 150,000 clones, and approximately 81% of these were observed just once. The ten largest clones add up to roughly 1.9% of the sample. Sequencing was performed on PBMCs. Every receptor here comes from a young man in good health and CMV-seronegative.

The chain uses TRBV6-5 and TRBJ1-1; maybe TRBD1 (6 bases). The V gene lost 2 bases and the J gene lost 5 bases, with 9 bases spanning the gap. Per the germline V gene, CDR1 is MNHEY and CDR2 is SVGAGI. This CDR3 comprises 13 residues. The CDR3 DNA sequence: TGTGCCAGCAGTTACGGGCAGGGGACTGAAGCTTTCTTT. Protein sequence: CASSYGQGTEAFF.

This chain joins TRBV28 and TRBJ2-7; D remains unclear. V lost 5 bases and J lost 5, with 7 bases in between. CDR1 is MDHEN and CDR2 is SYDVKM in the germline V gene. CDR3 length equals 11 residues. The CDR3 DNA is TGTGCCAGCAGTGACACAGACGAGCAGTACTTC. This sequence encodes CASSDTDEQYF.

The rearrangement joins TRBV15 to TRBJ2-7; D is possibly TRBD1 (7 bases). The CDR3 has 13 amino acids. Germline-derived CDR1 and CDR2 are LNHNV and YYDKDF (reference sequence). The V gene lost 5 bases and the J gene lost 1 base, with 9 bases spanning the gap. The CDR3 region has the DNA TGTGCCACCAGCGCGGGACAGTCCTACGAGCAGTACTTC. Residues: CATSAGQSYEQYF.

The CDR3 DNA reads TGTGCCAGCAGTGAGGTGAGCAATCAGCCCCAGCATTTT. Amino acids: CASSEVSNQPQHF. The chain employs TRBV6-5 and TRBJ1-5, with D hard to call. There are 13 residues in the CDR3. Per germline, CDR1 MNHEY and CDR2 SVGAGI. The germline V and J ends were trimmed by 5 bases and 1 base, with 6 bases remaining between them.

The chain carries TRBV27 and TRBJ2-7; 7 nucleotides align to TRBD2. The CDR3 contains 14 residues. The trim removed 3 bases at V and 2 bases at J, leaving 4 bases unmatched. Germline values: CDR1 MNHEY, CDR2 SMNVEV (reference sequence). The CDR3 loop is CASSLGGETYEQYF. As DNA, the CDR3 is TGTGCCAGCAGTTTGGGGGGGGAGACCTACGAGCAGTACTTC.

The gene calls are TRBV5-1 and TRBJ1-3; TRBD1 matches 7 bases. The germline gives CDR1 SGHRS, CDR2 YFSETQ. J lost 0 bases, V lost 2 bases, and 20 bases had no gene match. The CDR3 has 21 amino acids. CDR3 loop: CASSFEGASPRDKSSGNTIYF. The CDR3 DNA follows: TGCGCCAGCAGCTTTGAGGGGGCGTCCCCCCGGGACAAGAGCTCTGGAAACACCATATATTTT.

J is TRBJ2-7 and V is TRBV7-6; weak D call: TRBD1 (6 bases). CDR3 length equals 16 residues. The V end was cut by 1 base, the J end by 4 bases, with 17 bases between. Germline V gene lookup returns CDR1 SGHVS and CDR2 FNYEAQ. CDR3 sequence reads: CASSLGRQVGLYEQYF. CDR3 nucleotide sequence: TGTGCCAGCAGCTTAGGGAGACAGGTGGGCCTGTACGAGCAGTACTTC.

CDR3 bases: TGTGCCAGCAGCTTAGAGAGGAACACTGAAGCTTTCTTT. This gives the protein CASSLERNTEAFF. The chain uses TRBV7-6 and TRBJ1-1; D unclear. The CDR3 spans 13 residues. The germline V gene encodes CDR1 SGHVS and CDR2 FNYEAQ. Trimming pared 1 base from V and 1 base from J, leaving 4 bases between.

This clone came up once. This rearrangement joins TRBV7-9 to TRBJ2-7; the D gene is possibly TRBD1 (5 bases). Trimming left V 5 bases short and J 6 bases short, with 17 bases between. Germline V gene sequence: CDR1 SEHNR, CDR2 FQNEAQ (reference sequence). The CDR3 consists of 14 residues. Here the CDR3 DNA reads TGTGCCAGCAGCCCGATAGCCAGGGCTAGCGAGCAGTACTTC. Protein product: CASSPIARASEQYF.

The V call is TRBV11-2, the J call TRBJ1-2; D remains ambiguous. Germline values: CDR1 SGHAT, CDR2 FQNNGV. There are 14 residues in the CDR3. V lost 3 bases and J lost 5, with 13 bases in between. DNA of the CDR3: TGTGCCAGCAGCTTCGACTCTACCCCTTATGGCTACACCTTC. Amino acid sequence: CASSFDSTPYGYTF.

This clone was seen a single time. This chain connects TRBV30 to TRBJ2-1, with 10 bases lining up with TRBD2. CDR3 length: 15 residues. Germline V gene sequence: CDR1 GTSNPN, CDR2 SVGIG (reference sequence). The junction had 8 bases not matched to a gene; V was cut back by 0 bases and J by 9 bases. The CDR3 loop reads CAWSVEASGGGEQFF. CDR3 nucleotides: TGTGCCTGGAGTGTGGAGGCTAGCGGGGGTGGTGAGCAGTTCTTC.

The chain has TRBV13 and TRBJ2-1, with D perhaps matching TRBD2 (7 bases). Germline CDR1 is PRHDT and CDR2 is FYEKMQ (reference sequence). The ends were cut back, 6 bases at V and 0 bases at J, with 18 bases in the middle. The CDR3 sequence is 17 residues long. The CDR3 protein is CASSSPRGAFSYNEQFF. DNA of the CDR3: TGTGCCAGCAGTTCTCCCCGGGGGGCCTTCTCCTACAATGAGCAGTTCTTC.

The chain employs TRBV28 and TRBJ2-1; 9 bases map to TRBD2. This CDR3 has 16 residues. The V gene's germline CDR1 is MDHEN and CDR2 SYDVKM. The ends lost 5 bases at V and 0 bases at J; junction bases unmatched: 5. DNA for the CDR3: TGTGCCAGCAGTATGCTAGCGGGGAGCTCCTACAATGAGCAGTTCTTC. This translates into CASSMLAGSSYNEQFF.

V gene TRBV5-6 combines with J gene TRBJ1-1; a weak D match, TRBD1 (5 bases). V lost 5 bases and J 4 bases, leaving 21 bases between the germline ends. The V gene's germline CDR1 is SGHDT and CDR2 YYEEEE. CDR3 length: 16 residues. DNA for the CDR3: TGTGCCAGCAGTAAGGGGTTGGGCAGGGAAGGCACTGAAGCTTTCTTT. Its protein product is CASSKGLGREGTEAFF. Full variable domain (rest looked up from reference TRBV5-6 and TRBJ1-1): DAGVTQSPTHLIKTRGQQVTLRCSPKSGHDTVSWYQQALGQGPQFIFQYYEEEERQRGNFPDRFSGHQFPNYSSELNVNALLLGDSALYLCASSKGLGREGTEAFFGQGTRLTVV.

This clone was counted a few times. The chain links TRBV29-1 to TRBJ2-1, with D maybe TRBD1 (6 bases). The V gene's germline CDR1 is SQVTM and CDR2 ANQGSEA. V was shortened by 8 bases and J by 2 bases, with 19 bases between the two germline ends. The CDR3 extends over 15 amino acids. The CDR3 DNA follows: TGCAGCTTCTGCCGTTCTGACAGGCCCTACAATGAGCAGTTCTTC. Translating gives CSFCRSDRPYNEQFF.

This chain links TRBV6-5 with TRBJ2-2, with 8 bases matching TRBD1. Germline CDR1 reads MNHEY; CDR2 reads SVGAGI. There are 15 residues in the CDR3. V gave up 6 bases and J gave up 3 bases; unmatched junction bases: 6. This CDR3 reads CASRDRGVDTGELFF. In DNA form, the CDR3 reads TGTGCCAGCAGAGACAGGGGCGTCGACACCGGGGAGCTGTTTTTT.

CDR3 region: CASSLGQGATNEKLFF. CDR3 DNA: TGCGCCAGCAGCTTGGGGCAGGGTGCAACTAATGAAAAACTGTTTTTT. The rearrangement uses TRBV5-1 and TRBJ1-4, with a possible D match to TRBD1 (5 bases). The CDR3 loop spans 16 amino acids. Germline values: CDR1 SGHRS, CDR2 YFSETQ. Between the trimmed V and J ends, which lost 0 bases and 0 bases, there was a span of 9 bases.

This sequence joins TRBV20-1 and TRBJ1-2; the D is unclear. The germline CDR1 and CDR2 sequences are DFQATT and SNEGSKA (reference sequence). The V end was cut by 3 bases, the J end by 5 bases, with 7 bases between. The CDR3 length is 11 residues. Written as DNA, the CDR3 is TGCAGTGCTAGCGTTTTATATGGCTACACCTTC. Translating gives CSASVLYGYTF.

This chain joins TRBV28 and TRBJ1-5; D might be TRBD1 (5 bases). CDR1 and CDR2 from the germline V gene are MDHEN and SYDVKM. V was clipped by 8 bases and J by 7 bases, with 15 bases between them. This CDR3 is 13 amino acids long. In DNA, the CDR3 is TGTGCCAGCGTTGGGGGGGGAGGGCAGCCCCAGCATTTT. Its protein is CASVGGGGQPQHF.

This clone was observed a few times. The chain uses TRBV4-1 and TRBJ1-2; the D is unclear. The V end was cut by 0 bases, the J end by 6 bases, with 5 bases between. This CDR3 comprises 12 residues. In germline, CDR1 is MGHRA, CDR2 YSYEKL. CDR3 nucleotide sequence: TGCGCCAGCAGCCAAGAACCGGATGGCTACACCTTC. Amino acid sequence: CASSQEPDGYTF.

Comments on this clone: Other DNA sequences within the sample encode an identical CDR3. This rearrangement joins TRBV27 to TRBJ1-6, with D possibly matching TRBD1 (5 bases). The V end lost 1 base, the J end lost 4 bases, and 8 bases lay between the germline ends. The CDR3 length is 15 residues. Germline values: CDR1 MNHEY, CDR2 SMNVEV (reference sequence). The CDR3 loop reads CASSLLGGYNSPLHF. CDR3 in DNA: TGTGCCAGCAGTTTATTGGGGGGTTATAATTCACCCCTCCACTTT.

The V gene is TRBV5-1, the J gene TRBJ1-1; tentative D call: TRBD1 (6 bases). The V gene's germline CDR1 is SGHRS and CDR2 YFSETQ. Trimming removed 4 bases at V and 4 bases at J, with 11 bases between. The CDR3 has 13 residues. For the CDR3, the DNA is TGCGCCAGCAGCCCCGGACAGTTCACTGAAGCTTTCTTT. This encodes CASSPGQFTEAFF.

The rearrangement links TRBV5-5 to TRBJ2-3; 9 bases are a match to TRBD2. The CDR3 extends over 17 amino acids. Germline-derived CDR1 and CDR2 are SGHKS and YYEKEE (reference sequence). Germline trimming cut 9 bases from V and 3 bases from J; bases unmatched to any gene: 17. The CDR3 region is CATSGSASGVGTDTQYF. CDR3 DNA: TGTGCCACCTCAGGATCGGCTAGCGGGGTAGGGACAGATACGCAGTATTTT.

This chain links TRBV7-2 with TRBJ2-1; D is perhaps TRBD2 (7 bases). V was cut by 6 bases and J by 6 bases, with 18 bases left in between. Germline CDR1 is SGHTA and CDR2 is FQGNSA. CDR3 length: 15 residues. CDR3 protein: CASRPRGGAANEQFF. CDR3 DNA: TGTGCCAGCAGACCTAGGGGGGGGGCCGCCAATGAGCAGTTCTTC.

The chain employs TRBV9 and TRBJ1-1; possibly TRBD1 for D (5 bases). The V end was cut by 0 bases, the J end by 5 bases, with 11 bases between. The CDR3 runs to 14 residues. Germline V gene sequence: CDR1 SGDLS, CDR2 YYNGEE. This CDR3 reads CASSVVPTETEAFF. DNA for the CDR3: TGTGCCAGCAGCGTAGTCCCGACAGAGACTGAAGCTTTCTTT.

The chain links TRBV21-1 to TRBJ1-1. TRBV21-1 is a known pseudogene. This CDR3 has 14 residues. The CDR3 region is CASSTAGGATEAFF. The DNA for the CDR3 is TGTGCCAGCAGCACCGCCGGGGGGGCCACTGAAGCTTTCTTT.

The genes are TRBV7-8 and TRBJ1-1; 9 bases agree with TRBD1. Germline values: CDR1 SGHVS, CDR2 FQNEAQ. With V trimmed by 4 bases and J by 4 bases, 4 bases remained unmatched. The CDR3 is 14 residues long. The CDR3 coding sequence is TGTGCCAGCAGCTCAGGACAGGGGCCCACTGAAGCTTTCTTT. It translates to CASSSGQGPTEAFF.

V and J are TRBV25-1 and TRBJ1-5; maybe TRBD1 (5 bases). The CDR3 contains 17 residues. In germline, CDR1 is MGHDK, CDR2 SYGVNS. V lost 1 base and J 1 base, leaving 14 bases between the germline ends. The CDR3 loop reads CASSESSGEGSNQPQHF. The CDR3 DNA is TGTGCCAGCAGTGAATCCTCGGGGGAAGGGAGCAATCAGCCCCAGCATTTT.

This rearrangement joins TRBV7-2 to TRBJ1-4; D gene ambiguous. The CDR3 consists of 14 residues. V was pared by 3 bases and J by 1 base, with 6 bases between. Germline V CDR1 and CDR2: SGHTA, FQGNSA. The CDR3 is CASSFRGTNEKLFF. The CDR3 coding sequence is TGTGCCAGCAGCTTTCGGGGAACTAATGAAAAACTGTTTTTT.

The chain carries TRBV5-1 and TRBJ1-5, with TRBD1 as a possible D gene (5 bases). Germline V lookup: CDR1 SGHRS, CDR2 YFSETQ. This CDR3 has 14 amino acids. The V and J ends lost 2 bases and 6 bases respectively, with 12 bases between them. CDR3 sequence reads: CASSFAGNGQPQHF. CDR3 DNA: TGCGCCAGCAGCTTTGCAGGGAATGGTCAGCCCCAGCATTTT.

The rearrangement joins TRBV5-1 to TRBJ1-2; possible D gene TRBD1, 6 bases. In germline, CDR1 is SGHRS, CDR2 YFSETQ. The CDR3 runs to 14 residues. V dropped 4 bases and J dropped 4 bases, with 14 bases sitting between them. The CDR3 nucleotides read TGCGCCAGCAGCCAAGCACAGGGACCCTATGGCTACACCTTC. As protein: CASSQAQGPYGYTF.